This T cell receptor (beta chain) was captured by sequencing in a study of a mutant IDH1 vaccine in newly diagnosed glioma. At the level of the study: Prior therapy was radiotherapy, temozolomide, or both; most received both.

Study outcomes and limitations: Altogether, 93.3% of patients exhibited vaccine-induced immune responses.

The protocol was immunoSEQ multiplex PCR, while the TCRdb copy is restricted to in-frame clones and leaves out a portion. The sample lists approximately 30,000 clones, more than 65% occurring once. A word on this clone: Its specificity is not known.

Germline CDR1 and CDR2: SGHAT and FQNNGV. The CDR3 loop spans 13 amino acids. The ends were cut back, 5 bases at V and 7 bases at J, with 14 bases in the middle. Time point: week 35, safety follow-up. The content of each vaccine dose was 300 ug of mutant IDH1 20-mer peptide, and topical imiquimod accompanied it. This specimen was PBMCs, taken from a glioma patient whose treatment included an IDH1 peptide vaccine. The clonotype originates from a man aged 45-60 years with glioma. The chain carries TRBV11-2 and TRBJ1-2, with a weak D call TRBD1 (5 bases). DNA for the CDR3: TGTGCCAGCAGCCGCGCAGGGTTGATTGGCTACACCTTC. Its protein product is CASSRAGLIGYTF.